This section outlines one TCR beta chain sequence together with its context. V gave up 1 base and J gave up 1 base; unmatched junction bases: 2. This CDR3 region has 17 residues. Germline loops: CDR1 SGHTA, CDR2 FQGNSA. This entry comes from a study of OX40 agonist ivuxolimab in advanced cancers. Background on the study: Intravenous ivuxolimab at 0.01 to 10 mg/kg was given to patients every 2 weeks. The eligibility criteria allowed prior anti-PD-1, anti-PD-L1 or anti-CTLA-4 therapy, and 40% had some.

Repertoires were generated with immunoSEQ multiplex PCR, while TCRdb's copy carries only in-frame clones and drops some. The sample has approximately 89,000 clones; roughly 88% are singletons. The chain recombines TRBV7-2 with TRBJ2-3; TRBD2 matches 13 bases. The clonotype comes from an adult with an advanced solid tumor such as melanoma, head and neck, liver or kidney cancer. This material consisted of CD4+ or CD8+ T cells sorted from blood, taken in a trial of the OX40 agonist ivuxolimab. The CDR3 protein is CASSLVGTSGGTDTQYF. CDR3 bases: TGTGCCAGCAGCTTAGTGGGGACTAGCGGGGGCACAGATACGCAGTATTTT.